Shown below are 28 T cell receptor beta chains from a single sample sequenced in a study of T cells in Graves' hyperthyroidism and ophthalmopathy. Using RNA transcripts as the source, TCR beta CDR3 regions were amplified. HTBI primers were employed in a first-round RT-PCR of the TCR CDR3. TCRdb redid the calling of the multiplex PCR reads with MiXCR, one entry per CDR3 protein. Counted here are some 600,000 distinct CDR3 sequences, approximately 15% occurring once; the ten biggest clones make up 5% to 7%. Sequenced: blood. Receptors originate from a woman in her 30s with Graves' hyperthyroidism that later progressed to Graves' ophthalmopathy.

V usage is TRBV20-1 and J usage is TRBJ1-5; 7 nucleotides line up with TRBD1. V shed 6 bases, J shed 4 bases, and the junction held 12 bases outside the gene matches. The CDR3 has 15 amino acids. In germline, CDR1 is DFQATT, CDR2 SNEGSKA (reference sequence). This chain's CDR3 is CSAIDRDSYNQPQHF. The CDR3 bases are TGCAGTGCGATAGACCGGGACAGTTATAATCAGCCCCAGCATTTT.

This clonotype was observed a few times. The V and J genes are TRBV6-1 and TRBJ2-1; 9 positions agree with TRBD2. The V segment lost 8 bases and the J segment 0 bases; nucleotides outside the gene matches: 8. Germline-derived CDR1 and CDR2 are MNHNS and SASEGT. CDR3 length: 16 residues. CDR3 amino acids: CASAAAGGTSYNEQFF. For the CDR3, the DNA is TGTGCCAGCGCCGCGGCGGGAGGGACCTCCTACAATGAGCAGTTCTTC.

This clonotype was seen only a few times. The chain couples TRBV5-1 to TRBJ1-2, with a possible D match to TRBD1 (5 bases). There are 13 residues in the CDR3. Germline CDR1 and CDR2: SGHRS and YFSETQ. V lost 4 bases to trimming and J lost 10 bases, with 17 bases between them. CDR3 residues: CASSDRAPGDYTF. CDR3 nucleotides: TGCGCCAGCAGCGACCGGGCCCCGGGGGACTACACCTTC.

V gene TRBV19 combines with J gene TRBJ1-5, with D possibly being TRBD1 (6 bases). There are 16 residues in the CDR3. The V gene lost 9 bases and the J gene lost 0 bases, with 18 bases spanning the gap. CDR1 and CDR2 (germline): LNHDA, SQIVND (reference sequence). The CDR3 is CASSQGPLYSNQPQHF. As DNA, the CDR3 is TGTGCCAGCTCTCAGGGGCCTCTATATAGCAATCAGCCCCAGCATTTT.

This clonotype was found once. The J gene is TRBJ2-7, the V gene TRBV6-5, with 9 bases identical to TRBD2. Trimming took 0 bases from V and 1 from J; bases not matched to a gene: 10. The CDR3 extends over 18 amino acids. Germline V CDR1 and CDR2: MNHEY, SVGAGI. CDR3 coding DNA: TGTGCCAGCAGTTACTCGACCGGACTAGCGCAACCATCCTACGAGCAGTACTTC. Translating it yields CASSYSTGLAQPSYEQYF.

This clonotype was detected many times. The V and J genes are TRBV27 and TRBJ2-2, with 8 bases aligning to TRBD1. Unmatched junction bases numbered 6, after V lost 2 bases and J lost 7 bases. Germline loops: CDR1 MNHEY, CDR2 SMNVEV (reference sequence). The CDR3 spans 15 residues. The CDR3: CASSLGQGASGELFF. The CDR3 nucleotides read TGTGCCAGCAGTTTAGGGCAGGGGGCAAGCGGGGAGCTGTTTTTT.

The chain's CDR3 is CSARLGGRGTEAFF. CDR3 DNA: TGCAGTGCTAGACTGGGGGGAAGAGGGACTGAAGCTTTCTTT. V is TRBV20-1 and J is TRBJ1-1; possible D gene TRBD1, 5 bases. Germline V gene lookup returns CDR1 DFQATT and CDR2 SNEGSKA (reference sequence). The V gene lost 2 bases and the J gene lost 5 bases, with 15 bases spanning the gap. The length of the CDR3 is 14 residues.

There are many counts of this clonotype. The rearrangement uses TRBV7-6 and TRBJ2-5, with 7 bases fitting TRBD2. Unmatched junction bases numbered 8, after V lost 2 bases and J lost 5 bases. Germline V gives CDR1 SGHVS, CDR2 FNYEAQ. This CDR3 spans 15 amino acids. CDR3 DNA: TGTGCCAGCAGCTTACGGTTTGCCGGGAGGGAGACCCAGTACTTC. Its translation is CASSLRFAGRETQYF. Full variable domain (remainder filled in from reference TRBV7-6 and TRBJ2-5): GAGVSQSPRYKVTKRGQDVALRCDPISGHVSLYWYRQALGQGPEFLTYFNYEAQQDKSGLPNDRFSAERPEGSISTLTIQRTEQRDSAMYRCASSLRFAGRETQYFGPGTRLLVL.

The chain has TRBV19 and TRBJ2-7, with 13 bases fitting TRBD2. The ends lost 9 bases at V and 6 bases at J; junction bases unmatched: 8. The CDR3 is made up of 14 amino acids. Looked up from germline, CDR1 is LNHDA and CDR2 is SQIVND (reference sequence). The CDR3 DNA follows: TGTGCCAGCCGCGGGACTAGCGGGACTATCGAGCAGTACTTC. It codes for CASRGTSGTIEQYF.

This clonotype was detected ten times or more. The V call is TRBV20-1, the J call TRBJ2-3; TRBD1 is a possible D gene (5 bases). The V end lost 1 base, the J end lost 3 bases, and 11 bases lay between the germline ends. This CDR3 comprises 14 residues. The germline V gene encodes CDR1 DFQATT and CDR2 SNEGSKA (reference sequence). CDR3 sequence (DNA): TGCAGTGCTAGAGGAAGGGGATCGACAGATACGCAGTATTTT. Translated, it gives CSARGRGSTDTQYF.

The chain employs TRBV20-1 and TRBJ1-6; D might be TRBD1 (6 bases). CDR3 length equals 13 residues. V dropped 5 bases and J dropped 3 bases, with 8 bases sitting between them. The germline gives CDR1 DFQATT, CDR2 SNEGSKA (reference sequence). CDR3 DNA: TGCAGTGCTGCGGACAGCTATAATTCACCCCTCCACTTT. Its protein product is CSAADSYNSPLHF.

V is TRBV20-1 and J is TRBJ2-1, with 10 bases fitting TRBD2. This CDR3 is built from 15 residues. Germline CDR1 reads DFQATT; CDR2 reads SNEGSKA (reference sequence). Germline trimming cut 1 base from V and 3 bases from J; bases unmatched to any gene: 3. CDR3 nucleotides: TGCAGTGCTAGAGGAGCGGGAGGGTTCTACAATGAGCAGTTCTTC. Amino acid sequence: CSARGAGGFYNEQFF.

This clonotype occurred a few times. The chain joins TRBV28 to TRBJ1-1, with D possibly TRBD1 on 5 matching bases. V was clipped by 7 bases and J by 11 bases, with 17 bases between them. There are 12 residues in the CDR3. Germline V gives CDR1 MDHEN, CDR2 SYDVKM. The CDR3 DNA reads TGTGCCAGCACCCGGGGGACCCGCGAGGCTTTCTTT. Residues: CASTRGTREAFF.

This clonotype was observed many times. The chain employs TRBV2 and TRBJ1-5, with TRBD1 matching over 7 bases. The CDR3 contains 15 residues. Germline V gene data show CDR1 as SNHLY and CDR2 as FYNNEI. The J segment lost 1 base and the V segment lost 6 bases, leaving 6 bases of the junction unmatched. For the CDR3, the DNA is TGTGCCAGCAGGGCAGGGGGTGGGAGCAATCAGCCCCAGCATTTT. This encodes CASRAGGGSNQPQHF.

This clonotype was counted ten times or more. CDR3 loop: CASSLMTSGSRNEQFF. CDR3 sequence (DNA): TGTGCCAGCAGCTTAATGACTAGCGGGTCGCGGAATGAGCAGTTCTTC. The chain uses TRBV11-2 and TRBJ2-1, with 10 bases that match TRBD2. The CDR3 spans 16 residues. Germline V gives CDR1 SGHAT, CDR2 FQNNGV. V lost 2 bases and J lost 7; bases outside the gene matches: 8.

This clonotype was detected only a few times. V and J are TRBV4-3 and TRBJ1-4; D uncertain. CDR3 length: 14 amino acids. Trimming left V 1 base short and J 8 bases short, with 11 bases between. Per germline, CDR1 LGHNA and CDR2 YSLEER. The CDR3 loop is CASSQGGRYEKLFF. Written as DNA, the CDR3 is TGCGCCAGCAGCCAAGGTGGGAGGTACGAAAAACTGTTTTTT.

This clonotype has a count of ten or more. V gene TRBV5-8 combines with J gene TRBJ1-6; no reliable D call. The CDR3 has 14 amino acids. The V gene's germline CDR1 is SGHTS and CDR2 YDEGEE. The ends were cut back, 3 bases at V and 7 bases at J, with 11 bases in the middle. The CDR3 region has the DNA TGTGCCAGCAGCTCTGAAGTTGTCAATTCACCCCTCCACTTT. Translated: CASSSEVVNSPLHF.

The V call is TRBV19, the J call TRBJ2-6; the D is unclear. CDR1 LNHDA and CDR2 SQIVND come from the germline V gene (reference sequence). The CDR3 is 14 residues long. The V end lost 6 bases, the J end lost 3 bases, and 9 bases lay between the germline ends. In DNA, the CDR3 is TGTGCCAGTAGCGCGACTGGTGGGGCCAACGTCCTGACTTTC. Residues: CASSATGGANVLTF. The whole variable domain, remainder taken from reference TRBV19 and TRBJ2-6, is DGGITQSPKYLFRKEGQNVTLSCEQNLNHDAMYWYRQDPGQGLRLIYYSQIVNDFQKGDIAEGYSVSREKKESFPLTVTSAQKNPTAFYLCASSATGGANVLTFGAGSRLTVL.

This clonotype was observed at least ten times. V is TRBV27 and J is TRBJ2-2, with TRBD2 matching over 13 bases. V was clipped by 5 bases and J by 7 bases; unmatched bases: 13. Germline loops: CDR1 MNHEY, CDR2 SMNVEV (reference sequence). This CDR3 region has 18 residues. The CDR3 here is CASSPFLGLAGAGGELFF. As DNA, the CDR3 is TGTGCCAGCAGTCCCTTCCTTGGACTAGCGGGAGCAGGCGGGGAGCTGTTTTTT.

This clonotype was detected many times. The genes are TRBV9 and TRBJ1-4; 7 positions match TRBD1. This CDR3 comprises 15 residues. Germline assignment: CDR1 SGDLS and CDR2 YYNGEE. V dropped 6 bases and J dropped 5; count of bases not matched to a gene: 10. CDR3 nucleotides: TGTGCCAGCACCCGAGGGGACAGAAGAAATGAAAAACTGTTTTTT. Protein product: CASTRGDRRNEKLFF.

V usage is TRBV7-9 and J usage is TRBJ2-7; perhaps D is TRBD1 or TRBD2 (5 bases each). V was clipped by 1 base and J by 4 bases, with 11 bases between them. CDR3 length: 14 residues. Germline V gene lookup returns CDR1 SEHNR and CDR2 FQNEAQ (reference sequence). CDR3 nucleotides: TGTGCCAGCAGCTTAGGCGTGGGGGTTTACGAGCAGTACTTC. It specifies CASSLGVGVYEQYF. The whole variable domain, remainder taken from reference TRBV7-9 and TRBJ2-7, is DTGVSQNPRHKITKRGQNVTFRCDPISEHNRLYWYRQTLGQGPEFLTYFQNEAQLEKSRLLSDRFSAERPKGSFSTLEIQRTEQGDSAMYLCASSLGVGVYEQYFGPGTRLTVT.

This clonotype has a handful of counts. CDR3 amino acids: CASSTRQGMREKLFF. CDR3 nucleotides: TGTGCCAGCAGTACTAGACAGGGGATGCGGGAAAAACTGTTTTTT. The V and J genes are TRBV6-1 and TRBJ1-4; 8 nucleotides align to TRBD1. CDR1 is MNHNS and CDR2 is SASEGT in the germline V gene. Trimming at V came to 5 bases and at J to 8 bases, leaving 10 bases not matched to a gene. The CDR3 is 15 amino acids.

In this sample, this clonotype turned up many times. The rearrangement joins TRBV5-6 to TRBJ1-5; 10 bases are a match to TRBD1. Losses at the gene ends were 0 bases for V and 6 bases for J; bases not matched to a gene: 9. The CDR3 spans 17 residues. Germline V CDR1 and CDR2: SGHDT, YYEEEE. The CDR3 nucleotides are TGTGCCAGCAGCTTGGGAGCCGGGACAGGGGTAGGTCAGCCCCAGCATTTT. It specifies CASSLGAGTGVGQPQHF.

The gene calls are TRBV24-1 and TRBJ2-1; 10 positions agree with TRBD2. Trimming took 1 base from V and 8 from J; bases not matched to a gene: 10. CDR3 size: 17 residues. Germline lookup yields CDR1 KGHDR and CDR2 SFDVKD. In nucleotides, the CDR3 is TGTGCCACCAGTGATTTAGCGGGAGGGCCCGGCGGCGATGAGCAGTTCTTC. It codes for CATSDLAGGPGGDEQFF.

This clonotype was seen just once. The genes are TRBV2 and TRBJ1-2; D is ambiguous. The CDR3 has 14 residues. The V end lost 3 bases, the J end lost 3 bases, and 11 bases lay between the germline ends. CDR1 and CDR2 from the germline V gene are SNHLY and FYNNEI. The CDR3, as DNA: TGTGCCAGCAGTGAGGAGCGGCCTGACTATGGCTACACCTTC. This gives the protein CASSEERPDYGYTF.

This chain uses TRBV20-1 with TRBJ2-1; no definite D call. Germline V gene lookup returns CDR1 DFQATT and CDR2 SNEGSKA (reference sequence). The V end was cut by 3 bases, the J end by 8 bases, with 11 bases between. The CDR3 spans 12 residues. DNA for the CDR3: TGCAGTGCTAGCGGGCGCGGCGATGAGCAGTTCTTC. This sequence encodes CSASGRGDEQFF.

This clonotype was counted ten times or more. V is TRBV6-2 or TRBV6-3 and J is TRBJ2-6, with D maybe TRBD1 (5 bases). The germline V and J ends were trimmed by 5 bases and 2 bases, with 10 bases remaining between them. Germline V CDR1 and CDR2: MNHEY, SVGEGT. The CDR3 consists of 15 residues. Here the CDR3 reads CASSRSGTGANVLTF. The CDR3 DNA sequence: TGTGCCAGCAGTAGATCAGGGACTGGGGCCAACGTCCTGACTTTC.

This clonotype was seen a few times. V gene TRBV27 combines with J gene TRBJ1-5; possibly TRBD1 for D (5 bases). This CDR3 is 16 amino acids long. Germline V gene data show CDR1 as MNHEY and CDR2 as SMNVEV (reference sequence). The V and J ends lost 3 bases and 0 bases respectively, with 12 bases between them. The CDR3 DNA is TGTGCCAGCAGTTTGAGGGGTTTCTATAGCAATCAGCCCCAGCATTTT. It encodes CASSLRGFYSNQPQHF.